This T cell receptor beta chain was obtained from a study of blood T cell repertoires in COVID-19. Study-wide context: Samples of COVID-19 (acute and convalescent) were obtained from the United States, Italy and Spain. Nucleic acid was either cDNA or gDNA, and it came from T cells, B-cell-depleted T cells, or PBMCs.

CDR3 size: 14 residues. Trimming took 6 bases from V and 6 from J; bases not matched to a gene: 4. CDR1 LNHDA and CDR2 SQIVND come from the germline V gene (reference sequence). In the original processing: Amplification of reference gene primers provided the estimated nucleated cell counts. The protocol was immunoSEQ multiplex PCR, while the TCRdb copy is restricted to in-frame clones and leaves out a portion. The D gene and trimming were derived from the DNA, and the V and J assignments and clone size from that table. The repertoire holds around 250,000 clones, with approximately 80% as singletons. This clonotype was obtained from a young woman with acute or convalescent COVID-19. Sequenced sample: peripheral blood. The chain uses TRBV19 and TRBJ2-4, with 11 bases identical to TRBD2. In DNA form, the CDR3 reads TGTGCCAGTAGCCAAGGGACTAGCGGAAACATTCAGTACTTC. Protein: CASSQGTSGNIQYF.